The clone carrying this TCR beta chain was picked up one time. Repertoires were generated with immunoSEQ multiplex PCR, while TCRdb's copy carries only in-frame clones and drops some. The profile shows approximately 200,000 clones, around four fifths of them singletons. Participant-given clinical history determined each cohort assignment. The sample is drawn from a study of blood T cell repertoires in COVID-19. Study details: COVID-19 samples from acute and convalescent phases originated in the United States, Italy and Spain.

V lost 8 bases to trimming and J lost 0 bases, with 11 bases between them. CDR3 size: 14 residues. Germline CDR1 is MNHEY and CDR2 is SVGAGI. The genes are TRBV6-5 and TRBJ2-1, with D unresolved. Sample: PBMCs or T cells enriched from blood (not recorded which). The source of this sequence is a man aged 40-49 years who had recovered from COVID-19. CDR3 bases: TGTGCCAGCCGGTCCTTAAGCTCCTACAATGAGCAGTTCTTC. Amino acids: CASRSLSSYNEQFF.